What follows is one T cell receptor beta chain and its context. Time point in this sample: after dendritic cell vaccination, including at tumor progression/relapse. Fresh-frozen tumor tissue and more than two years of survival data were available for all. PBMC sampling occurred before vaccination, two weeks after the third dose, and at progression. This sample is part of a study of glioma-infiltrating T cells after dendritic cell vaccination. Turning to the study itself: Three intradermal dendritic cell vaccine injections were given every two weeks.

V was pared by 3 bases and J by 4 bases, with 7 bases of the junction left unmatched. Germline V CDR1 and CDR2: ENHRY, SYGVKD. This CDR3 comprises 15 residues. Data came from immunoSEQ multiplex PCR; TCRdb stores just in-frame clones and leaves some out. The table records about 50,000 clones, approximately 91% of them present only once. The input for sequencing was blood, taken after dendritic cell vaccination. The TCR originated in a human donor with glioblastoma. The gene calls are TRBV10-3 and TRBJ2-5, with 8 bases fitting TRBD2. CDR3 residues: CAISDNGRASETQYF. CDR3 bases: TGTGCCATCAGTGATAACGGGAGGGCCTCAGAGACCCAGTACTTC.